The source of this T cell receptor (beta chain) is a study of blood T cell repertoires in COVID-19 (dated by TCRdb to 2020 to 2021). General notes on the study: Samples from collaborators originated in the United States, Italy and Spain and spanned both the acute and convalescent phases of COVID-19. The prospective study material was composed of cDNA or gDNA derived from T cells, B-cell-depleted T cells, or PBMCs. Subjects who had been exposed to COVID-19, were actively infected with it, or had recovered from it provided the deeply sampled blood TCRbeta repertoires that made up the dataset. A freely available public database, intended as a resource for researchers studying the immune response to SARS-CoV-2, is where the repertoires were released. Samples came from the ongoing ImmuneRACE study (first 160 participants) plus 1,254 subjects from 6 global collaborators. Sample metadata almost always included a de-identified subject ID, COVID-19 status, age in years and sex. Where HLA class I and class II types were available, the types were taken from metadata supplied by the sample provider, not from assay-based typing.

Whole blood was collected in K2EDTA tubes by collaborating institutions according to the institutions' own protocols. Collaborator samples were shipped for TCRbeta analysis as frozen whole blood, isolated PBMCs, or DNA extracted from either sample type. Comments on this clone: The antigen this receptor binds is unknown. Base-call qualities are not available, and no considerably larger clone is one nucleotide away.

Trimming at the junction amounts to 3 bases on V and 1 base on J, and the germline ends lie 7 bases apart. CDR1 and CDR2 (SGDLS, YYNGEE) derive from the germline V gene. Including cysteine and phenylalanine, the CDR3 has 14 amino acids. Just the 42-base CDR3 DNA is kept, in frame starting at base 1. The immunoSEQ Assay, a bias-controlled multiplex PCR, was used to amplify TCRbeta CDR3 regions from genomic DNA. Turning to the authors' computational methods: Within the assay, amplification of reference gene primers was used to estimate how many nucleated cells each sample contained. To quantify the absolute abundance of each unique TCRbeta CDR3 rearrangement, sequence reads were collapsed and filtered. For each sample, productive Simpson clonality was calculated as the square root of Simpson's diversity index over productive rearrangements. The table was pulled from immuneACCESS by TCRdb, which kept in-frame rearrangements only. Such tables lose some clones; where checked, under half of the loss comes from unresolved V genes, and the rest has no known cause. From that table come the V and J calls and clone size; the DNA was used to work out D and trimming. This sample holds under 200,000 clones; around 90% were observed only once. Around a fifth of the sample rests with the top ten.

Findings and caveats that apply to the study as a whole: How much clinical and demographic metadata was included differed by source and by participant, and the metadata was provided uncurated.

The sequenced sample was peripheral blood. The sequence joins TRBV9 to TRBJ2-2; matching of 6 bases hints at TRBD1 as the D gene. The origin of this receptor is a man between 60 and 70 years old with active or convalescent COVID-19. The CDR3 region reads CASSEQGNTGELFF. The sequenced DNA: TGTGCCAGCAGCGAACAGGGGAACACCGGGGAGCTGTTTTTT.